Below are 12 T cell receptor beta chains sequenced from a single sample in a study of shared clonotypes between healthy human individuals. Repertoires were generated with immunoSEQ multiplex PCR, while TCRdb's copy carries only in-frame clones and drops some. This sample has around 2,000,000 clones, with 90% to 95% found just once. Sequences were obtained from naive CD4+ T cells sorted from blood. Subset given: CD45RA+ positively selected. These TCRs come from a man aged 18 to 30 in good health.

Turning to this clone: Other DNA sequences of this sample code for an identical CDR3. The chain has TRBV5-1 and TRBJ2-6; D ambiguous. V was cut by 8 bases and J by 1 base, with 1 base left in between. Germline values: CDR1 SGHRS, CDR2 YFSETQ. This CDR3 spans 11 amino acids. CDR3 amino acids: CASSGANVLTF. CDR3 coding DNA: TGCGCCAGTTCTGGGGCCAACGTCCTGACTTTC.

This clone has just one count. The chain uses TRBV5-4 and TRBJ2-7, with D perhaps matching TRBD1 (5 bases). Germline V gene sequence: CDR1 SGHNT, CDR2 YYREEE (reference sequence). V was clipped by 2 bases and J by 3 bases, with 9 bases between them. CDR3 size: 13 residues. Here the CDR3 reads CASSFRGRYEQYF. The CDR3 coding sequence is TGTGCCAGCAGCTTTAGGGGCCGCTACGAGCAGTACTTC.

This rearrangement joins TRBV2 to TRBJ2-1, with D possibly matching TRBD2 (5 bases). With 4 bases removed from V and 0 bases from J, the gap between germline ends came to 10 bases. The CDR3 is 15 residues long. Germline CDR1 and CDR2: SNHLY and FYNNEI. CDR3 coding DNA: TGTGCCAGCAGTGGGACTTTCAGCTCCTACAATGAGCAGTTCTTC. Its protein is CASSGTFSSYNEQFF.

The chain couples TRBV18 to TRBJ1-3; possibly TRBD1 for D (5 bases). Germline V lookup: CDR1 KGHSH, CDR2 LQKENI. Trimming left V 4 bases short and J 0 bases short, with 7 bases between. The CDR3 has 14 amino acids. The CDR3 protein is CASSQGSSGNTIYF. The CDR3 DNA reads as TGTGCCAGCTCACAGGGGAGCTCTGGAAACACCATATATTTT.

This chain uses TRBV19 with TRBJ2-2; D remains ambiguous. CDR3 size: 15 residues. The V and J ends lost 5 bases and 2 bases respectively, with 12 bases between them. The germline V gene has CDR1 LNHDA and CDR2 SQIVND (reference sequence). The CDR3: CASSSGLGNTGELFF. In DNA, the CDR3 is TGTGCCAGTAGTTCGGGTTTAGGAAACACCGGGGAGCTGTTTTTT.

The V gene is TRBV2, the J gene TRBJ2-1, with no clear D. The V end lost 1 base, the J end lost 9 bases, and 10 bases lay between the germline ends. The CDR3 has 13 residues. Germline V CDR1 and CDR2: SNHLY, FYNNEI. Written as DNA, the CDR3 is TGTGCCAGCAGTGAAGATCGGACGCGTGAGCAGTTCTTC. Protein product: CASSEDRTREQFF.

The sample holds one count of this clone. The V gene is TRBV7-3, the J gene TRBJ2-7, with a tentative D call TRBD1 (5 bases). The CDR3 is 14 residues long. CDR1 SGHTA and CDR2 FQGTGA come from the germline V gene. Trimming pared 4 bases from V and 1 base from J, leaving 11 bases between. DNA of the CDR3: TGTGCCAGCAGCTCCACAGGATCGTCCTACGAGCAGTACTTC. The encoded protein is CASSSTGSSYEQYF.

About this clone itself: This could be a read error, since a much larger clone is one nucleotide away. The chain couples TRBV11-2 to TRBJ2-7; D not certain. Deletions cut 5 bases from V and 7 bases from J, with 15 bases between. In germline, CDR1 is SGHAT, CDR2 FQNNGV. The CDR3 contains 13 residues. The CDR3 nucleotides are TGTGCCAGCAGCCTAACACGGTTCGGAGAGCAGTACTTC. This translates into CASSLTRFGEQYF.

The rearrangement links TRBV9 to TRBJ1-1; D gene ambiguous. The germline CDR1 and CDR2 sequences are SGDLS and YYNGEE. V was shortened by 0 bases and J by 6 bases, with 9 bases between the two germline ends. The CDR3 sequence is 13 residues long. For the CDR3, the DNA is TGTGCCAGCAGCGTAGAGGGTTGGTCTGAAGCTTTCTTT. Amino acid sequence: CASSVEGWSEAFF.

The V gene is TRBV11-2, the J gene TRBJ2-7; D gene ambiguous. The CDR3 spans 12 residues. V was shortened by 5 bases and J by 4 bases, with 9 bases between the two germline ends. Germline assignment: CDR1 SGHAT and CDR2 FQNNGV. The CDR3 sequence: CASSPMQYEQYF. CDR3 DNA sequence: TGTGCCAGCAGCCCGATGCAATACGAGCAGTACTTC.

The V call is TRBV30, the J call TRBJ1-6; TRBD1 might be the D (5 bases). Trimming removed 5 bases at V and 9 bases at J, with 8 bases between. Germline V gives CDR1 GTSNPN, CDR2 SVGIG (reference sequence). The CDR3 is made up of 11 amino acids. Here the CDR3 DNA reads TGTGCCTGGTCTCAGGGTTCACCCCTCCACTTT. Translating it yields CAWSQGSPLHF.

The chain recombines TRBV7-2 with TRBJ2-2; TRBD1 might be the D (5 bases). Trimming stripped 2 bases from V and 1 base from J, with 17 bases between. CDR3 length: 18 residues. Germline CDR1 and CDR2: SGHTA and FQGNSA. CDR3 sequence (DNA): TGTGCCAGCAGCTTACGGTCGGTGCAGGGTGGGAACACCGGGGAGCTGTTTTTT. It encodes CASSLRSVQGGNTGELFF.